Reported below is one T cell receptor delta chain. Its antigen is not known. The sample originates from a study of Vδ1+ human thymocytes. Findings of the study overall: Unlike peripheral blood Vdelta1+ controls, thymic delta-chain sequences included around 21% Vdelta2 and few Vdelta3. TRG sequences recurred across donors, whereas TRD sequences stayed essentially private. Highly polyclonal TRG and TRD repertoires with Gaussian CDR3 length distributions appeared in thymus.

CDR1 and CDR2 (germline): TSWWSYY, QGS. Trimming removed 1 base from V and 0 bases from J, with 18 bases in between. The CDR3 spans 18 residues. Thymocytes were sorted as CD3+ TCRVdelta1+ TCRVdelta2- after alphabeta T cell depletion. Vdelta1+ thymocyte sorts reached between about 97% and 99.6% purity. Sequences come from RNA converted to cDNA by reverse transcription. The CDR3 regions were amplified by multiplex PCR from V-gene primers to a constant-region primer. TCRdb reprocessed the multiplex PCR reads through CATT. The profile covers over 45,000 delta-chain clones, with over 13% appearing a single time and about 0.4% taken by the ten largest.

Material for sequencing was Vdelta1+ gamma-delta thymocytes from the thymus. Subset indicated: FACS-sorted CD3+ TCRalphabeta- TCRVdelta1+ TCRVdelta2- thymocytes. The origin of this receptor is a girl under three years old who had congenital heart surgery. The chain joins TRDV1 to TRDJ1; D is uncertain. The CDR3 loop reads CALGERGVAPWYTDKLIF. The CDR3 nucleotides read TGTGCTCTTGGGGAACGCGGGGTCGCGCCCTGGTACACCGATAAACTCATCTTT.